The rows below give T cell receptor beta chains drawn from one sample of a study of blood T cell repertoires in COVID-19. Data came from immunoSEQ multiplex PCR; TCRdb stores just in-frame clones and leaves some out. The sample lists 470,000 or so clones, 80% to 90% occurring once. The specimen sequenced was peripheral blood. The receptors derive from a human donor in a cohort sampled during active COVID-19. The CDR3 runs from the conserved cysteine through the conserved F or W. Each record gives: J gene, V gene, D gene, clone size, CDR3 protein, CDR3 DNA. The D gene is left open where the match is weak. Clone sizes are given selectively: once, few, many, or a class where the clone is expanded.

j_call: TRBJ1-1
v_call: TRBV27
d_call: TRBD1
clone_size: NA
cdr3_aa: CASSRNPRQGAFF
cdr3_nt: TGTGCCAGCAGTCGCAACCCCCGACAGGGAGCTTTCTTT

j_call: TRBJ1-2
v_call: TRBV30
d_call: NA
clone_size: NA
cdr3_aa: CAWSVKDGAGGYTF
cdr3_nt: TGTGCCTGGAGTGTAAAAGATGGGGCGGGGGGCTACACCTTC

j_call: TRBJ2-3
v_call: TRBV29-1
d_call: NA
clone_size: NA
cdr3_aa: CSVEDLYRGGADTQYF
cdr3_nt: TGCAGCGTTGAAGATCTATACAGGGGGGGGGCAGATACGCAGTATTTT

j_call: TRBJ2-3
v_call: TRBV3-1/TRBV3-2
d_call: TRBD2
clone_size: NA
cdr3_aa: CASSLSGTSGSGDTQYF
cdr3_nt: TGTGCCAGCAGCCTCTCCGGGACTAGCGGGAGCGGAGATACGCAGTATTTT

j_call: TRBJ2-2
v_call: TRBV9
d_call: TRBD2
clone_size: few
cdr3_aa: CASSARGREGPTGELFF
cdr3_nt: TGTGCCAGCAGCGCCCGTGGGAGGGAGGGCCCCACCGGGGAGCTGTTTTTT

j_call: TRBJ1-4
v_call: TRBV29-1
d_call: NA
clone_size: NA
cdr3_aa: CSVGPSANEKLFF
cdr3_nt: TGCAGCGTTGGACCCAGCGCTAATGAAAAACTGTTTTTT

j_call: TRBJ2-7
v_call: TRBV9
d_call: TRBD2
clone_size: NA
cdr3_aa: CASSVDLAGPSYEQYF
cdr3_nt: TGTGCCAGCAGCGTAGATTTAGCGGGACCATCCTACGAGCAGTACTTC

j_call: TRBJ1-4
v_call: TRBV4-1
d_call: NA
clone_size: NA
cdr3_aa: CASSDLGGGAPKLFF
cdr3_nt: TGCGCCAGCAGCGACCTGGGTGGGGGGGCCCCAAAACTGTTTTTT

j_call: TRBJ2-5
v_call: TRBV20-1
d_call: NA
clone_size: NA
cdr3_aa: CSASKRKALEETQYF
cdr3_nt: TGCAGTGCTAGTAAGCGGAAAGCGTTAGAGGAGACCCAGTACTTC

j_call: TRBJ1-3
v_call: TRBV9
d_call: NA
clone_size: once
cdr3_aa: CASSADSVPLSGNTIYF
cdr3_nt: TGTGCCAGCAGCGCCGACAGTGTTCCCCTCTCTGGAAACACCATATATTTT

j_call: TRBJ2-2
v_call: TRBV3-1/TRBV3-2
d_call: TRBD2
clone_size: NA
cdr3_aa: CASRHSSGRYTGELFF
cdr3_nt: TGTGCCAGCAGGCACTCTAGCGGGAGGTATACCGGGGAGCTGTTTTTT

j_call: TRBJ1-1
v_call: TRBV6-4
d_call: NA
clone_size: few
cdr3_aa: CASSDGAANTEAFF
cdr3_nt: TGTGCCAGCAGTGACGGGGCAGCTAACACTGAAGCTTTCTTT

j_call: TRBJ2-3
v_call: TRBV11-2
d_call: TRBD2
clone_size: NA
cdr3_aa: CASSLALAGGSDTQYF
cdr3_nt: TGTGCCAGCAGCTTAGCCCTAGCGGGAGGGTCAGATACGCAGTATTTT

j_call: TRBJ2-3
v_call: TRBV5-4
d_call: TRBD2
clone_size: NA
cdr3_aa: CASSLGLAGERGTQYF
cdr3_nt: TGTGCCAGCAGCTTGGGTCTAGCGGGTGAGCGAGGTACGCAGTATTTT

j_call: TRBJ2-1
v_call: TRBV5-6
d_call: NA
clone_size: NA
cdr3_aa: CASSLEAVYNEQFF
cdr3_nt: TGTGCCAGCAGCTTGGAAGCGGTCTACAATGAGCAGTTCTTC

j_call: TRBJ2-3
v_call: TRBV9
d_call: TRBD2
clone_size: NA
cdr3_aa: CASSAPLAGGLTDTQYF
cdr3_nt: TGTGCCAGCAGCGCCCCCCTAGCGGGAGGTTTGACAGATACGCAGTATTTT

j_call: TRBJ2-1
v_call: TRBV19
d_call: NA
clone_size: NA
cdr3_aa: CASSPRQDNEQFF
cdr3_nt: TGTGCCAGTAGTCCCCGACAGGACAATGAGCAGTTCTTC

j_call: TRBJ1-6
v_call: TRBV6-5
d_call: NA
clone_size: NA
cdr3_aa: CASSEGSSYNSPLHF
cdr3_nt: TGTGCCAGCAGCGAGGGTAGCTCCTATAATTCACCCCTCCACTTT

j_call: TRBJ2-2
v_call: TRBV27
d_call: TRBD2
clone_size: NA
cdr3_aa: CASSLRETSGTGELFF
cdr3_nt: TGTGCCAGCAGTTTAAGGGAGACTAGCGGCACCGGGGAGCTGTTTTTT

j_call: TRBJ2-5
v_call: TRBV4-2
d_call: TRBD2
clone_size: few
cdr3_aa: CASSQGGSGETQYF
cdr3_nt: TGTGCCAGCAGCCAAGGCGGGAGTGGCGAGACCCAGTACTTC

j_call: TRBJ1-4
v_call: TRBV9
d_call: TRBD1
clone_size: NA
cdr3_aa: CASSVREGGAGQGPLVDEKLFF
cdr3_nt: TGTGCCAGCAGCGTCCGCGAGGGGGGGGCCGGACAGGGACCCTTAGTGGATGAAAAACTGTTTTTT

j_call: TRBJ2-5
v_call: TRBV28
d_call: NA
clone_size: NA
cdr3_aa: CASSPGQTTQYF
cdr3_nt: TGTGCCAGCAGTCCCGGACAGACTACCCAGTACTTC

j_call: TRBJ2-5
v_call: TRBV11-2
d_call: NA
clone_size: NA
cdr3_aa: CASSLEDSFQETQYF
cdr3_nt: TGTGCCAGCAGCTTAGAAGACAGCTTTCAAGAGACCCAGTACTTC

j_call: TRBJ2-4
v_call: TRBV2
d_call: TRBD2
clone_size: NA
cdr3_aa: CASSQQPGGKNIQYF
cdr3_nt: TGTGCCAGCAGCCAACAGCCGGGGGGCAAAAACATTCAGTACTTC

j_call: TRBJ1-6
v_call: TRBV28
d_call: TRBD1
clone_size: NA
cdr3_aa: CASSFPRTGGDSPLHF
cdr3_nt: TGTGCCAGCAGTTTTCCGAGGACAGGAGGGGATTCACCCCTCCACTTT

j_call: TRBJ1-6
v_call: TRBV3-1/TRBV3-2
d_call: NA
clone_size: NA
cdr3_aa: CASSSISGGSSPLHF
cdr3_nt: TGTGCCAGCAGCTCGATATCTGGGGGGAGTTCACCCCTCCACTTT

j_call: TRBJ2-2
v_call: TRBV19
d_call: TRBD2
clone_size: NA
cdr3_aa: CASYSGRQVGELFF
cdr3_nt: TGTGCCAGTTATAGCGGGAGGCAGGTCGGGGAGCTGTTTTTT

j_call: TRBJ2-1
v_call: TRBV4-1
d_call: TRBD2
clone_size: NA
cdr3_aa: CASSQGREGQFF
cdr3_nt: TGCGCCAGCAGCCAAGGCCGGGAGGGTCAGTTCTTC

j_call: TRBJ2-3
v_call: TRBV5-1
d_call: TRBD1
clone_size: NA
cdr3_aa: CASSLEDRETDTQYF
cdr3_nt: TGCGCCAGCAGCTTGGAAGACAGGGAGACAGATACGCAGTATTTT

j_call: TRBJ1-5
v_call: TRBV7-2
d_call: TRBD1
clone_size: NA
cdr3_aa: CASSLGVDRAEQPQHF
cdr3_nt: TGTGCCAGCAGCCTGGGGGTAGACAGGGCAGAACAGCCCCAGCATTTT

j_call: TRBJ2-2
v_call: TRBV18
d_call: TRBD1
clone_size: once
cdr3_aa: CASSPRKWTGESGELFF
cdr3_nt: TGTGCCAGCTCACCACGAAAATGGACAGGGGAATCCGGGGAGCTGTTTTTT

j_call: TRBJ1-4
v_call: TRBV7-8
d_call: NA
clone_size: NA
cdr3_aa: CASSETTASKKLFF
cdr3_nt: TGTGCCAGCAGCGAGACAACCGCCTCGAAAAAACTGTTTTTT

j_call: TRBJ1-2
v_call: TRBV30
d_call: NA
clone_size: NA
cdr3_aa: CAWSVQYGYTF
cdr3_nt: TGTGCCTGGAGTGTCCAATATGGCTACACCTTC